Detailed here is one TCR beta chain. As handled by the study authors: Amplification from reference gene primers served as the basis for estimated nucleated cell counts. The assay was immunoSEQ multiplex PCR, and TCRdb's table has in-frame clones only and misses some. For V, J and clone size, that table is used; D and trimming come from the DNA. This repertoire shows about 210,000 clones, 83% found once; its top ten account for around 2.3%. This record belongs to a study of blood T cell repertoires in COVID-19. V lost 3 bases and J 2 bases, leaving 8 bases between the germline ends. The CDR3 sequence is 13 residues long. From germline, CDR1 is SGHNT and CDR2 YYREEE (reference sequence).

Source material: peripheral blood. The chain carries TRBV5-4 and TRBJ2-5; TRBD2 is a possible D gene (6 bases). The sequence was collected from a middle-aged woman with active or convalescent COVID-19. The CDR3 region has the DNA TGTGCCAGCAGCTCCGGGGGTCAAGAGACCCAGTACTTC. Translation gives CASSSGGQETQYF.